The clone carrying this T cell receptor beta chain appeared many times. Its antigen is not identified. The data are from a study of T-cell reconstitution after alpha-beta-depleted transplantation in children. Study-wide results and caveats: T-cell counts and diversity at one year following transplant were attributed mainly to newly produced T cells. It was reported that alpha-beta T cells came from several hundred expanded graft clones (about two months after transplant). Some patients' high day-60 TCRbeta diversity was attributed to recipient cells surviving conditioning.

Preparation of the TCRbeta library used unique molecular identifiers. TCRdb re-called the PCR reads through MiXCR, storing one row per CDR3 protein. The sample has around 270,000 distinct CDR3 sequences; about 7.3% are singletons. The CDR3 consists of 13 residues. Trimming removed 0 bases at V and 6 bases at J, with 9 bases between. Germline CDR1 is ENHRY and CDR2 is SYGVKD. The TCR comes from a female patient aged 2 to 10 who had a stem cell transplant for Fanconi anemia, so the T cells may come from the graft donor. This chain links TRBV10-3 with TRBJ2-7, with D possibly TRBD1 on 5 matching bases. The specimen comprised peripheral blood, sampled 360 days after TCRalphabeta/CD19-depleted stem cell transplant. DNA for the CDR3: TGTGCCATCAGTGAGTCAGGGGTGTCCGAGCAGTACTTC. This translates into CAISESGVSEQYF.